These 32 T cell receptor beta chains share one sample of origin, sequenced in a study of blood T cell repertoires in COVID-19. The protocol was immunoSEQ multiplex PCR, while the TCRdb copy is restricted to in-frame clones and leaves out a portion. The profile shows 180,000 or so clones, around 85% of them singletons. The sequenced sample consisted of peripheral blood. These receptors all stem from a woman older than 75 with acute or convalescent COVID-19.

The CDR3 region has the DNA TGCGCCAGCAGCGCAACAGGGGAGGATTCACCCCTCCACTTT. It specifies CASSATGEDSPLHF. The chain is built from TRBV5-1 and TRBJ1-6, with 7 bases lining up with TRBD1. Germline V CDR1 and CDR2: SGHRS, YFSETQ. Trimming at V came to 4 bases and at J to 8 bases, leaving 6 bases not matched to a gene. This CDR3 has 14 amino acids.

The chain couples TRBV7-2 to TRBJ2-1; the match to TRBD2 covers 9 bases. Trimming removed 8 bases from V and 9 bases from J; junction bases left unmatched: 11. CDR3 length: 14 amino acids. Germline V gene data show CDR1 as SGHTA and CDR2 as FQGNSA. This CDR3 is CASPLAGRLCEQFF. Here the CDR3 DNA reads TGTGCCAGCCCCCTAGCGGGAAGGCTCTGTGAGCAGTTCTTC.

Only one count was recorded for this clone. The chain is built from TRBV25-1 and TRBJ1-1; unclear D gene. V was trimmed by 7 bases and J by 5 bases, leaving 11 bases between them. The germline V gene has CDR1 MGHDK and CDR2 SYGVNS. The CDR3 has 12 amino acids. CDR3 coding DNA: TGTGCCAGCACCCCGGGAGGGACTGAAGCTTTCTTT. Residues: CASTPGGTEAFF.

The gene calls are TRBV14 and TRBJ2-1, with 9 bases lining up with TRBD1. CDR1 is SGHDN, CDR2 FVKESK, per germline. Trimming cost V 2 bases and J 7 bases; bases outside gene matches: 9. This CDR3 spans 16 amino acids. The CDR3 here is CASSQLRGQGFNEQFF. CDR3 sequence (DNA): TGTGCCAGCAGCCAACTCCGGGGACAGGGATTTAATGAGCAGTTCTTC. The full variable domain, its missing parts supplied by reference TRBV14 and TRBJ2-1, is EAGVTQFPSHSVIEKGQTVTLRCDPISGHDNLYWYRRVMGKEIKFLLHFVKESKQDESGMPNNRFLAERTGGTYSTLKVQPAELEDSGVYFCASSQLRGQGFNEQFFGPGTRLTVL.

The chain links TRBV7-9 to TRBJ2-2; a weak D match, TRBD2 (6 bases). The CDR3 has 16 residues. Germline CDR1 is SEHNR and CDR2 is FQNEAQ (reference sequence). V was cut by 4 bases and J by 5 bases, with 17 bases left in between. CDR3 sequence: CASSSPGVAGTGELFF. CDR3 coding DNA: TGTGCCAGCAGCTCTCCTGGTGTTGCGGGGACCGGGGAGCTGTTTTTT.

This chain uses TRBV3-1 (or the pseudogene TRBV3-2) with TRBJ1-2, with D maybe TRBD1 (6 bases). The V gene's germline CDR1 is LGHDT and CDR2 YNNKEL (reference sequence). Trimming left V 0 bases short and J 4 bases short, with 21 bases between. The CDR3 is 18 amino acids. The CDR3 DNA is TGTGCCAGCAGCCAAGATAGATTACTACAGGACAGAGCCTATGGCTACACCTTC. As protein: CASSQDRLLQDRAYGYTF.

The chain is built from TRBV4-1 and TRBJ1-2, with D perhaps matching TRBD1 (6 bases). There are 13 residues in the CDR3. Between the trimmed V and J ends, which lost 4 bases and 7 bases, there was a span of 13 bases. The germline CDR1 and CDR2 sequences are MGHRA and YSYEKL. The CDR3 nucleotides read TGCGCCAGCAGCCTACAGGGCTCCGGTGGCTACACCTTC. It encodes CASSLQGSGGYTF.

The chain recombines TRBV25-1 with TRBJ2-2; 7 bases align to TRBD1. V gave up 7 bases and J gave up 3 bases; unmatched junction bases: 2. This CDR3 spans 13 amino acids. Germline values: CDR1 MGHDK, CDR2 SYGVNS. CDR3 coding DNA: TGTGCCAGCACGGGACAGTACACCGGGGAGCTGTTTTTT. It encodes CASTGQYTGELFF.

The chain combines TRBV29-1 with TRBJ1-2, with D unclear. The CDR3 spans 10 residues. Germline CDR1 SQVTM, CDR2 ANQGSEA. The ends were cut back, 6 bases at V and 6 bases at J, with 8 bases in the middle. CDR3 nucleotides: TGCAGCGTATCCGGGGATGGCTACACCTTC. It codes for CSVSGDGYTF.

The count of this clone is one. V and J are TRBV7-2 and TRBJ2-4; no definite D call. This CDR3 has 15 amino acids. V was shortened by 1 base and J by 4 bases, with 11 bases between the two germline ends. The germline V gene encodes CDR1 SGHTA and CDR2 FQGNSA. This chain's CDR3 is CASSLVRMSKNIQYF. In DNA, the CDR3 is TGTGCCAGCAGCTTAGTCAGGATGTCAAAAAACATTCAGTACTTC.

The rearrangement links TRBV6-2 or TRBV6-3 to TRBJ2-5, with D unresolved. The CDR3 runs to 15 residues. V was cut by 5 bases and J by 4 bases, with 17 bases left in between. Germline CDR1 reads MNHEY; CDR2 reads SVGEGT. CDR3 in amino acids: CASSRGPTGLETQYF. For the CDR3, the DNA is TGTGCCAGCAGTCGCGGCCCAACCGGGTTAGAGACCCAGTACTTC.

The J gene is TRBJ2-5, the V gene TRBV6-6; 7 bases align to TRBD1. The V and J ends lost 6 bases and 1 base, in that order; junction bases with no gene match: 8. The CDR3 runs 15 residues. Germline values: CDR1 MNHNY, CDR2 SVGAGI (reference sequence). CDR3 region: CASSSGTVTQETQYF. The DNA for the CDR3 is TGTGCCAGCAGCTCCGGGACAGTGACCCAAGAGACCCAGTACTTC.

The V gene is TRBV5-5, the J gene TRBJ1-1; 7 nucleotides match TRBD1. Trimming took 4 bases from V and 0 from J; bases not matched to a gene: 3. The germline V gene encodes CDR1 SGHKS and CDR2 YYEKEE (reference sequence). The length of the CDR3 is 14 residues. The CDR3 region is CASSRGQVNTEAFF. The CDR3 nucleotides read TGTGCCAGCAGCCGCGGACAGGTGAACACTGAAGCTTTCTTT.

As regards this clone: The junction does not match germline at one end; this may be a read error. The J gene is TRBJ1-1, the V gene TRBV5-4; tentatively, D is TRBD1 (5 bases). The CDR3 length is 16 residues. CDR1 SGHNT and CDR2 YYREEE come from the germline V gene (reference sequence). This chain's CDR3 is CASSPTGGGLKTEAFF. The CDR3, as DNA: TGTGCCAGCAGCCCCACCGGCGGGGGGTTGAAAACTGAAGCTTTCTTT.

This clone was observed once. This chain joins TRBV6-5 and TRBJ2-5; D not resolved. CDR1 and CDR2 from the germline V gene are MNHEY and SVGAGI. With 5 bases removed from V and 2 bases from J, the gap between germline ends came to 9 bases. The CDR3 consists of 13 residues. The CDR3 DNA reads as TGTGCCAGCAGTCCCGACATACAAGAGACCCAGTACTTC. It specifies CASSPDIQETQYF.

The chain is built from TRBV18 and TRBJ1-5; D is possibly TRBD1 (5 bases). CDR1 KGHSH and CDR2 LQKENI come from the germline V gene. The CDR3 is 16 residues long. Trimming left V 3 bases short and J 6 bases short, with 18 bases between. CDR3 nucleotide sequence: TGTGCCAGCTCACCCCGCGGGGCGGGGCTCGGTCAGCCCCAGCATTTT. Its protein product is CASSPRGAGLGQPQHF.

The chain links TRBV9 to TRBJ2-2, with 9 bases fitting TRBD1. V trimming: 3 bases; J trimming: 5 bases; junction bases outside the gene matches: 8. CDR3 length: 16 residues. Germline CDR1 SGDLS, CDR2 YYNGEE. CDR3 region: CASSATGGLRTGELFF. The CDR3 DNA reads as TGTGCCAGCAGCGCAACAGGGGGCTTGCGGACCGGGGAGCTGTTTTTT. The variable domain in full, completed from reference TRBV9 and TRBJ2-2, reads DSGVTQTPKHLITATGQRVTLRCSPRSGDLSVYWYQQSLDQGLQFLIQYYNGEERAKGNILERFSAQQFPDLHSELNLSSLELGDSALYFCASSATGGLRTGELFFGEGSRLTVL.

The V call is TRBV28, the J call TRBJ1-4; 8 nucleotides agree with TRBD1. Per the germline V gene, CDR1 is MDHEN and CDR2 is SYDVKM. The V gene end was trimmed by 3 bases and the J gene end by 5 bases; junction bases not matched to a gene: 2. This CDR3 is built from 14 residues. CDR3 protein: CASSFRQGNEKLFF. Written as DNA, the CDR3 is TGTGCCAGCAGTTTCAGACAGGGGAATGAAAAACTGTTTTTT.

The chain carries TRBV7-2 and TRBJ1-2, with D perhaps TRBD1 (6 bases). The germline V gene has CDR1 SGHTA and CDR2 FQGNSA. This CDR3 has 14 residues. Between the trimmed V and J ends, which lost 1 base and 8 bases, there was a span of 14 bases. The CDR3 DNA reads as TGTGCCAGCAGCTTAGAAGGGACACCGGGCGGCTACACCTTC. This encodes CASSLEGTPGGYTF.

The CDR3 sequence is CASSQSLGNEQYF. CDR3 nucleotide sequence: TGTGCCAGCAGCCAATCATTGGGCAACGAGCAGTACTTC. The chain combines TRBV25-1 with TRBJ2-7; D gene uncertain. Trimming took 6 bases from V and 5 from J, leaving 14 bases between them. Germline CDR1 is MGHDK and CDR2 is SYGVNS. The CDR3 extends over 13 amino acids.

The chain combines TRBV14 with TRBJ1-2; weak D call: TRBD1 (6 bases). V dropped 2 bases and J dropped 5 bases, with 12 bases sitting between them. The germline CDR1 and CDR2 sequences are SGHDN and FVKESK. The CDR3 runs 14 residues. CDR3 in amino acids: CASSQLGGPYGYTF. In nucleotides, the CDR3 is TGTGCCAGCAGCCAACTGGGGGGGCCGTATGGCTACACCTTC.

This sequence joins TRBV18 and TRBJ2-5; 12 bases fit TRBD1. The CDR3 runs 16 residues. The V and J ends lost 2 bases and 5 bases, in that order; junction bases with no gene match: 6. CDR1 KGHSH and CDR2 LQKENI come from the germline V gene. The CDR3 DNA follows: TGTGCCAGCTCACCATTCGGGACAGGGGGCGAGGAGACCCAGTACTTC. It specifies CASSPFGTGGEETQYF.

This clone is a singleton in its sample. The chain uses TRBV6-2 or TRBV6-3 and TRBJ2-7; 9 positions match TRBD1. J was trimmed by 3 bases and V by 5 bases; bases with no gene match: 5. The CDR3 extends over 14 amino acids. CDR1 MNHEY and CDR2 SVGEGT come from the germline V gene. CDR3 amino acids: CASSRPGQGYEQYF. The CDR3 bases are TGTGCCAGCAGTCGGCCGGGACAGGGCTACGAGCAGTACTTC.

This clone was observed a few times. The chain uses TRBV7-9 and TRBJ1-4, with unresolved D. The V gene lost 4 bases and the J gene lost 8 bases, with 17 bases spanning the gap. Germline loops: CDR1 SEHNR, CDR2 FQNEAQ (reference sequence). This CDR3 has 15 amino acids. Here the CDR3 reads CASSSPMATGEKLFF. In nucleotides, the CDR3 is TGTGCCAGCAGCTCTCCGATGGCTACGGGAGAAAAACTGTTTTTT.

This chain uses TRBV2 with TRBJ2-5; 10 nucleotides line up with TRBD1. The CDR3 loop spans 14 amino acids. Germline values: CDR1 SNHLY, CDR2 FYNNEI. After removal of 10 bases from V and 5 bases from J, the junction contained 10 bases not matched to a gene. CDR3 region: CATVLTGGWETQYF. CDR3 DNA: TGTGCCACAGTCTTGACAGGGGGCTGGGAGACCCAGTACTTC.

This clone has a handful of counts. The chain combines TRBV6-6 with TRBJ1-1, with 9 bases aligning to TRBD1. The CDR3 loop spans 14 amino acids. The V and J ends lost 5 bases and 7 bases, in that order; junction bases with no gene match: 8. CDR1 is MNHNY and CDR2 is SVGAGI in the germline V gene (reference sequence). CDR3 nucleotides: TGTGCCAGCAGTCGAGATCGGGACAGGGTTGAAGCTTTCTTT. Protein: CASSRDRDRVEAFF.

Only one count was recorded for this clone. CDR3 nucleotide sequence: TGTGCCAGCAGCTTGGTGTTTCGGGGTAACACTGAAGCTTTCTTT. The encoded protein is CASSLVFRGNTEAFF. The rearrangement joins TRBV5-4 to TRBJ1-1; D not resolved. The germline V and J ends were trimmed by 0 bases and 2 bases, with 11 bases remaining between them. Germline lookup yields CDR1 SGHNT and CDR2 YYREEE (reference sequence). The CDR3 contains 15 residues.

V gene TRBV7-2 combines with J gene TRBJ1-1, with D tentatively TRBD1 (6 bases). The germline gives CDR1 SGHTA, CDR2 FQGNSA. The CDR3 consists of 15 residues. V lost 5 bases and J lost 4, with 17 bases in between. The CDR3 sequence is CASSLAGGAVTEAFF. DNA for the CDR3: TGTGCCAGCAGCCTGGCGGGGGGCGCGGTCACTGAAGCTTTCTTT.

This chain links TRBV29-1 with TRBJ1-4, with TRBD1 matching 10 bases. The CDR3 runs to 13 residues. The germline V gene has CDR1 SQVTM and CDR2 ANQGSEA. V was pared by 7 bases and J by 5 bases, with 4 bases of the junction left unmatched. The CDR3 nucleotides read TGCAGCGCCAGGACAGGGGGGAATGAAAAACTGTTTTTT. Translated, it gives CSARTGGNEKLFF.

The rearrangement uses TRBV6-5 and TRBJ1-2, with D unresolved. The CDR3 loop spans 14 amino acids. V lost 8 bases, J lost 8 bases, and 21 bases lay in between. In germline, CDR1 is MNHEY, CDR2 SVGAGI. The CDR3 DNA is TGTGCCAGCTGCCGAGACCGGACGGCGGGGGGCTACACCTTC. This codes for CASCRDRTAGGYTF.

The chain carries TRBV11-2 and TRBJ2-1; TRBD1 matches at 8 bases. This CDR3 comprises 14 residues. Trimming cost V 1 base and J 7 bases; bases outside gene matches: 3. In germline, CDR1 is SGHAT, CDR2 FQNNGV. The CDR3 coding sequence is TGTGCCAGCAGCTTAGGGCACAGGGGGAATGAGCAGTTCTTC. Its protein is CASSLGHRGNEQFF.

This clone was detected only once. The genes are TRBV12-3 or TRBV12-4 and TRBJ1-1; 9 bases map to TRBD1. Trimming cost V 6 bases and J 4 bases; bases outside gene matches: 3. The CDR3 sequence is 13 residues long. CDR3 bases: TGTGCCAGCAGGATGACAGGGGGCACTGAAGCTTTCTTT. Translating it yields CASRMTGGTEAFF.